Presented here are 18 T cell receptor beta chains from one specimen sequenced in a study of blood T cell repertoires in COVID-19. The repertoire was sequenced with immunoSEQ multiplex PCR; TCRdb's copy has only in-frame clones and lacks some. This table holds hundreds of thousands of clones, under 90% found once. The sequenced material came from peripheral blood. The receptor set was obtained from a woman older than 75 with acute or convalescent COVID-19.

The rearrangement joins TRBV19 to TRBJ1-5; 7 bases align to TRBD1. Trimming at V came to 3 bases and at J to 2 bases, leaving 7 bases not matched to a gene. The germline CDR1 and CDR2 sequences are LNHDA and SQIVND (reference sequence). The CDR3 has 16 residues. The CDR3 DNA follows: TGTGCCAGTAGTATTTTGCGCGACAGGGGCAATCAGCCCCAGCATTTT. Translating it yields CASSILRDRGNQPQHF.

J is TRBJ1-1 and V is TRBV6-2 or TRBV6-3, with 7 positions matching TRBD1. The CDR3 extends over 13 amino acids. V lost 4 bases and J lost 3; bases outside the gene matches: 2. CDR1 MNHEY and CDR2 SVGEGT come from the germline V gene. CDR3 in DNA: TGTGCCAGCAGTTGGCAGGGGGACACTGAAGCTTTCTTT. This translates into CASSWQGDTEAFF.

The V call is TRBV3-1 (or the pseudogene TRBV3-2), the J call TRBJ2-1; TRBD2 aligns across 11 bases. The CDR3 sequence is 17 residues long. CDR1 and CDR2 from the germline V gene are LGHDT and YNNKEL (reference sequence). Losses at the gene ends were 1 base for V and 6 bases for J; bases not matched to a gene: 8. CDR3 sequence: CASSQARIGLAGNEQFF. CDR3 sequence (DNA): TGTGCCAGCAGCCAAGCGAGGATCGGACTAGCGGGCAATGAGCAGTTCTTC.

The chain links TRBV5-8 to TRBJ2-3; TRBD1 matches 8 bases. The CDR3 totals 16 residues. From germline, CDR1 is SGHTS and CDR2 YDEGEE. The V and J ends lost 4 bases and 0 bases, in that order; junction bases with no gene match: 7. The CDR3 DNA reads as TGTGCCAGCAGCCTGGGGACAGGCCCTAGCACAGATACGCAGTATTTT. Its protein product is CASSLGTGPSTDTQYF.

The chain combines TRBV27 with TRBJ2-3; 14 bases match TRBD2. The CDR3 loop spans 17 amino acids. V shed 5 bases, J shed 2 bases, and the junction held 6 bases outside the gene matches. Germline CDR1 MNHEY, CDR2 SMNVEV (reference sequence). The CDR3 DNA reads TGTGCCAGCAGTCCGGGACTAGCGGGGGCCCCCACAGATACGCAGTATTTT. Its translation is CASSPGLAGAPTDTQYF.

This clone was recorded only once. This chain links TRBV6-5 with TRBJ1-6; the D gene is possibly TRBD1 (5 bases). The CDR3 spans 15 residues. The germline V and J ends were trimmed by 2 bases and 1 base, with 6 bases remaining between them. The germline V gene has CDR1 MNHEY and CDR2 SVGAGI. Here the CDR3 reads CASSYQGSYNSPLHF. The CDR3 DNA is TGTGCCAGCAGTTACCAGGGATCCTATAATTCACCCCTCCACTTT.

About this clone: Different DNA sequences within this sample yield the same CDR3. V is TRBV5-1 and J is TRBJ2-5; D might be TRBD2 (6 bases). The CDR3 is 14 residues long. Germline CDR1 is SGHRS and CDR2 is YFSETQ. V was shortened by 0 bases and J by 4 bases, with 10 bases between the two germline ends. The CDR3 coding sequence is TGCGCCAGCAGCTTGGCCCTGGGGGGAGAGACCCAGTACTTC. Its protein product is CASSLALGGETQYF.

This clone was seen more than once but under ten times. This chain uses TRBV6-5 with TRBJ1-5; 7 bases are shared with TRBD1. The CDR3 loop spans 15 amino acids. The germline CDR1 and CDR2 sequences are MNHEY and SVGAGI. V lost 6 bases to trimming and J lost 0 bases; unmatched junction nucleotides: 5. This CDR3 is CASSLGQASNQPQHF. CDR3 nucleotides: TGTGCCAGCAGCCTAGGACAGGCTAGCAATCAGCCCCAGCATTTT.

This clone was counted between two and nine times. The chain combines TRBV27 with TRBJ1-5; a possible D gene is TRBD1 (5 bases). The germline V and J ends were trimmed by 5 bases and 0 bases, with 17 bases remaining between them. In germline, CDR1 is MNHEY, CDR2 SMNVEV (reference sequence). The CDR3 covers 17 residues. In DNA, the CDR3 is TGTGCCAGCAGTGCCCGGGGGGGGTCTGCTAGCAATCAGCCCCAGCATTTT. Translating gives CASSARGGSASNQPQHF.

The chain carries TRBV6-5 and TRBJ2-7; 11 bases align to TRBD1. Losses at the gene ends were 6 bases for V and 5 bases for J; bases not matched to a gene: 6. Germline CDR1 is MNHEY and CDR2 is SVGAGI. The length of the CDR3 is 14 residues. CDR3 residues: CASRSLGQGDEQYF. CDR3 DNA sequence: TGTGCCAGCAGATCGCTGGGACAGGGGGACGAGCAGTACTTC.

This rearrangement joins TRBV12-3 or TRBV12-4 to TRBJ2-7; TRBD2 is a possible D gene (5 bases). Trimming left V 6 bases short and J 12 bases short, with 15 bases between. The CDR3 consists of 11 residues. CDR3 nucleotide sequence: TGTGCCAGCAGGACCCCGGGGTTTGTGTACTTC. It codes for CASRTPGFVYF.

This clone was observed a few times. The chain has TRBV14 and TRBJ1-6; 7 positions agree with TRBD1. This CDR3 comprises 15 residues. The V segment lost 4 bases and the J segment 7 bases; nucleotides outside the gene matches: 7. Germline values: CDR1 SGHDN, CDR2 FVKESK. The CDR3 is CASSPGQAANSPLHF. The CDR3 nucleotides read TGTGCCAGCAGCCCCGGACAGGCCGCCAATTCACCCCTCCACTTT. Looking up the rest from reference TRBV14 and TRBJ1-6 gives the full variable domain: EAGVTQFPSHSVIEKGQTVTLRCDPISGHDNLYWYRRVMGKEIKFLLHFVKESKQDESGMPNNRFLAERTGGTYSTLKVQPAELEDSGVYFCASSPGQAANSPLHFGNGTRLTVT.

This chain's CDR3 is CASSLLASLSAGEQYF. The DNA for the CDR3 is TGCGCCAGCAGCTTGTTAGCGTCGTTGTCCGCCGGCGAGCAGTACTTC. The genes are TRBV5-1 and TRBJ2-7, with D possibly matching TRBD2 (5 bases). The V end lost 1 base, the J end lost 6 bases, and 20 bases lay between the germline ends. The germline V gene encodes CDR1 SGHRS and CDR2 YFSETQ. The CDR3 contains 16 residues.

The chain is built from TRBV19 and TRBJ1-2; D not resolved. CDR1 LNHDA and CDR2 SQIVND come from the germline V gene (reference sequence). This CDR3 has 16 residues. V was cut by 5 bases and J by 5 bases, with 21 bases left in between. The CDR3 nucleotides read TGTGCCAGTAGTGTAGGCTGGGCCAGCCGGGGATATGGCTACACCTTC. It specifies CASSVGWASRGYGYTF.

This chain joins TRBV7-2 and TRBJ1-1; possibly TRBD1 for D (6 bases). This CDR3 has 17 residues. CDR1 is SGHTA and CDR2 is FQGNSA in the germline V gene. V lost 0 bases and J 0 bases, leaving 14 bases between the germline ends. CDR3 sequence reads: CASSLARGSNMNTEAFF. The CDR3 nucleotides read TGTGCCAGCAGCTTAGCTAGGGGGAGTAATATGAACACTGAAGCTTTCTTT. Full variable domain (remainder filled in from reference TRBV7-2 and TRBJ1-1): GAGVSQSPSNKVTEKGKDVELRCDPISGHTALYWYRQSLGQGLEFLIYFQGNSAPDKSGLPSDRFSAERTGGSVSTLTIQRTQQEDSAVYLCASSLARGSNMNTEAFFGQGTRLTVV.

This chain connects TRBV3-1 (or the pseudogene TRBV3-2) to TRBJ2-2, with D tentatively TRBD1 (5 bases). V dropped 3 bases and J dropped 2 bases, with 7 bases sitting between them. Germline V gives CDR1 LGHDT, CDR2 YNNKEL (reference sequence). This CDR3 has 14 amino acids. This CDR3 is CASSQGPNTGELFF. The CDR3 DNA follows: TGTGCCAGCAGCCAGGGGCCAAACACCGGGGAGCTGTTTTTT.

This clone has more than one count but fewer than ten. This chain joins TRBV11-2 and TRBJ2-3; D not resolved. Germline values: CDR1 SGHAT, CDR2 FQNNGV. The CDR3 loop spans 15 amino acids. The V gene lost 8 bases and the J gene lost 1 base, with 16 bases spanning the gap. The CDR3 here is CASAVGGRGTDTQYF. The CDR3, as DNA: TGTGCCAGCGCTGTTGGCGGCCGGGGCACAGATACGCAGTATTTT.

V and J are TRBV11-2 and TRBJ2-7; the match to TRBD1 covers 8 bases. This CDR3 is 13 amino acids long. CDR1 is SGHAT, CDR2 FQNNGV, per germline. The ends lost 5 bases at V and 3 bases at J; junction bases unmatched: 3. The CDR3 spells CASSHTGGYEQYF. The DNA of the CDR3 is TGTGCCAGCAGCCATACAGGGGGCTACGAGCAGTACTTC.